The next 10 T cell receptor beta chains were all read from a single sample in a study of patients and donors after allogeneic stem cell transplantation. TCRdb passed the RT-PCR reads through MiXCR, listing each CDR3 protein once. The sample includes about a million distinct CDR3 sequences, more than 15% seen only once; the top ten take approximately 5.9%. Source material: blood, either unsorted or a sorted T cell fraction (not recorded which). The receptors derive from a human donor who was either an allogeneic HSCT recipient or a stem cell or donor lymphocyte infusion donor (not recorded which). It is not recorded whose cells these are; they may come from a transplant donor.

In this sample, this clonotype turned up many times. V and J are TRBV12-3 or TRBV12-4 and TRBJ2-3; D is ambiguous. Trimming took 5 bases from V and 7 from J, leaving 10 bases between them. This CDR3 is 12 amino acids long. The CDR3 spells CASSPQPYTQYF. The CDR3, as DNA: TGTGCCAGCAGTCCTCAACCCTATACGCAGTATTTT.

The chain uses TRBV15 and TRBJ2-7, with 7 nucleotides matching TRBD1. V was pared by 5 bases and J by 8 bases, with 18 bases of the junction left unmatched. Germline CDR1 reads LNHNV; CDR2 reads YYDKDF (reference sequence). The CDR3 consists of 16 residues. The CDR3 here is CATSLMDRRSKMKQYF. DNA for the CDR3: TGTGCCACCAGCCTCATGGACAGGCGATCTAAGATGAAGCAGTACTTC.

This clonotype appeared many times. This chain links TRBV12-3 or TRBV12-4 with TRBJ2-2, with unresolved D. The ends were cut back, 3 bases at V and 5 bases at J, with 7 bases in the middle. CDR3 length: 13 residues. The CDR3 region is CASSFSTTGELFF. The CDR3 coding sequence is TGTGCCAGCAGTTTTTCTACAACCGGGGAGCTGTTTTTT.

This clonotype was observed a few times. The junction does not match germline at one end; this may be a read error. The chain combines TRBV15 with TRBJ2-4, with a possible D match to TRBD1 (6 bases). Germline V CDR1 and CDR2: LNHNV, YYDKDF (reference sequence). This CDR3 is built from 14 residues. The CDR3 sequence is CATSRGTVKDIQYF. CDR3 DNA: TGTGCCACCAGCAGAGGGACAGTCAAAGACATTCAGTACTTC.

This clonotype was found a few times. The chain carries TRBV7-8 and TRBJ1-5, with D possibly matching TRBD1 (6 bases). In germline, CDR1 is SGHVS, CDR2 FQNEAQ. With 2 bases removed from V and 7 bases from J, the gap between germline ends came to 9 bases. The CDR3 loop spans 13 amino acids. In DNA, the CDR3 is TGTGCCAGCAGCTTACAACAGGGACAGCCCCAGCATTTT. This translates into CASSLQQGQPQHF.

In this sample, this clonotype turned up a few times. DNA of the CDR3: TGCGCCAGCAGCCAAGAGGAGGGTTACGGGACACTTAGCACAGATACGCAGTATTTT. Translating it yields CASSQEEGYGTLSTDTQYF. The gene calls are TRBV4-3 and TRBJ2-3, with D perhaps matching TRBD1 or TRBD2 (6 bases each). V was trimmed by 0 bases and J by 0 bases, leaving 19 bases between them. The CDR3 runs to 19 residues. Germline values: CDR1 LGHNA, CDR2 YSLEER.

The CDR3, as DNA: TGTGCCAGCAGCCCTAGACTCGGTCTACCGGACACTGAAGCTTTCTTT. Residues: CASSPRLGLPDTEAFF. The chain employs TRBV7-2 and TRBJ1-1; D gene uncertain. Trimming removed 5 bases at V and 3 bases at J, with 19 bases between. The CDR3 has 16 residues. Germline loops: CDR1 SGHTA, CDR2 FQGNSA.

This chain connects TRBV9 to TRBJ2-7; TRBD2 is a possible D gene (6 bases). This CDR3 region has 14 residues. From germline, CDR1 is SGDLS and CDR2 YYNGEE. V was trimmed by 0 bases and J by 7 bases, leaving 14 bases between them. Here the CDR3 reads CASSVGGDRREQYF. CDR3 nucleotide sequence: TGTGCCAGCAGCGTAGGCGGGGACCGGAGGGAGCAGTACTTC. Looking up the rest from reference TRBV9 and TRBJ2-7 gives the full variable domain: DSGVTQTPKHLITATGQRVTLRCSPRSGDLSVYWYQQSLDQGLQFLIQYYNGEERAKGNILERFSAQQFPDLHSELNLSSLELGDSALYFCASSVGGDRREQYFGPGTRLTVT.

This clonotype was seen only a few times. The chain uses TRBV6-5 and TRBJ2-7; no clear D. Germline V CDR1 and CDR2: MNHEY, SVGAGI. CDR3 length: 14 residues. V lost 0 bases, J lost 2 bases, and 8 bases lay in between. In DNA, the CDR3 is TGTGCCAGCAGTTACTCAAAGGAAGCCTACGAGCAGTACTTC. It translates to CASSYSKEAYEQYF.

There are many counts of this clonotype. The rearrangement joins TRBV7-2 to TRBJ2-7, with TRBD1 matching over 9 bases. The CDR3 runs 14 residues. The ends lost 6 bases at V and 2 bases at J; junction bases unmatched: 5. Germline values: CDR1 SGHTA, CDR2 FQGNSA. Written as DNA, the CDR3 is TGTGCCAGCAGTTTCCGGGACAGGGCCTACGAGCAGTACTTC. As protein: CASSFRDRAYEQYF.